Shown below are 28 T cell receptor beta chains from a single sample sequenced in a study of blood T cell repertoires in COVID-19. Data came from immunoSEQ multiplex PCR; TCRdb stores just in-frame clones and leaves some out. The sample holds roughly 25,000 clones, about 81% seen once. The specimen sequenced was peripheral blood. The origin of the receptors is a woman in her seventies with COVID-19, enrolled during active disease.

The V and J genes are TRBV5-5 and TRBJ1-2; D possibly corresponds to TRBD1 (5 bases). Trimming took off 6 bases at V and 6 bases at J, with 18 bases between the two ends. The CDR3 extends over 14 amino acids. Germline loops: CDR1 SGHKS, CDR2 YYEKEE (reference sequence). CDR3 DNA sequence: TGTGCCAGCACCTCCCGGGTTGGGGCCGATGGCTACACCTTC. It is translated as CASTSRVGADGYTF.

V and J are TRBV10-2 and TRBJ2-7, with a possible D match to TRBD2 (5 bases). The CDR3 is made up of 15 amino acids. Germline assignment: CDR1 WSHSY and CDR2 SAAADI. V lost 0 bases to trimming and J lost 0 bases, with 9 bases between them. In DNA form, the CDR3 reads TGCGCCAGCAGTGAGTCAAGTACTAGCTCCTACGAGCAGTACTTC. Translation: CASSESSTSSYEQYF.

The CDR3 here is CASSQRIAGNQETQYF. The CDR3 nucleotides are TGTGCCAGCAGCCAACGTATAGCGGGAAACCAAGAGACCCAGTACTTC. This chain joins TRBV21-1 and TRBJ2-5; the listed D gene, TRBD2, was not tested against the DNA. TRBV21-1 counts as a pseudogene. CDR3 length: 16 amino acids.

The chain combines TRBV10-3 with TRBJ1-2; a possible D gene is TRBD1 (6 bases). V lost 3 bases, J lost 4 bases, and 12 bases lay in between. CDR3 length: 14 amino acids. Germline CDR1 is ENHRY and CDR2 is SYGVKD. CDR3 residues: CAISDTQGSYGYTF. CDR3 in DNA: TGTGCCATCAGTGATACTCAGGGGTCCTATGGCTACACCTTC.

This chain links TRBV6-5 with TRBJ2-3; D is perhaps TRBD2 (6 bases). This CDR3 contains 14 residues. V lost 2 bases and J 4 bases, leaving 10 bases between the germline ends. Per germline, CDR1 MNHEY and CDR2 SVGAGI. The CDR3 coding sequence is TGTGCCAGCAGTTACGGGCGGGAAGCAGATACGCAGTATTTT. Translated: CASSYGREADTQYF.

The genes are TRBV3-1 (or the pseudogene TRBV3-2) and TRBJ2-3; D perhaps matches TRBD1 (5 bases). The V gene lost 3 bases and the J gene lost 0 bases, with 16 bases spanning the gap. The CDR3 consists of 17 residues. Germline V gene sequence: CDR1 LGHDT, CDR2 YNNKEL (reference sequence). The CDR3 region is CASSHPSWGGSTDTQYF. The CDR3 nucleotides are TGTGCCAGCAGCCACCCTTCGTGGGGCGGAAGCACAGATACGCAGTATTTT.

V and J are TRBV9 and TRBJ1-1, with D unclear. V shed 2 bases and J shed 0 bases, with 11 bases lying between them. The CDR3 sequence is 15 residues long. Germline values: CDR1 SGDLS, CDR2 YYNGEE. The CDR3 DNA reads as TGTGCCAGCAGCGTGGGAGGAAGCATGAACACTGAAGCTTTCTTT. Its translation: CASSVGGSMNTEAFF.

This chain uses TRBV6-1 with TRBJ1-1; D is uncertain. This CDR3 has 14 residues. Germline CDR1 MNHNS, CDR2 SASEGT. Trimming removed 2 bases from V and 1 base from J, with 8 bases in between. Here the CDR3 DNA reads TGTGCCAGCAGTGAATATGGGAGGAACACTGAAGCTTTCTTT. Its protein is CASSEYGRNTEAFF.

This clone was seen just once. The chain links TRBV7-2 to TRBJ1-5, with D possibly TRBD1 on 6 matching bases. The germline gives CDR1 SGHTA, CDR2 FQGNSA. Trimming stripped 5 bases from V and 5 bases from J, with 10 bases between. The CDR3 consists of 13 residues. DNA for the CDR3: TGTGCCAGCAGCCGCAACAGGGATCAGCCCCAGCATTTT. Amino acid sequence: CASSRNRDQPQHF.

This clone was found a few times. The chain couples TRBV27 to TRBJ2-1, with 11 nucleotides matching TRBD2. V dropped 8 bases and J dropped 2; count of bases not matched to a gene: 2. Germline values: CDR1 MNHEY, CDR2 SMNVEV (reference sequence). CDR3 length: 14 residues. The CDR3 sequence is CASLAGGAYNEQFF. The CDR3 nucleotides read TGTGCCAGCCTAGCGGGAGGCGCCTACAATGAGCAGTTCTTC.

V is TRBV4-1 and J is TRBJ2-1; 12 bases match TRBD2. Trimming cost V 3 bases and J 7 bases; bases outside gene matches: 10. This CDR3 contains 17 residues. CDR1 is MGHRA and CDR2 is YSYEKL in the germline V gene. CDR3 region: CASSQETSGRILNEQFF. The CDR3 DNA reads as TGCGCCAGCAGCCAGGAGACTAGCGGGAGAATTTTAAATGAGCAGTTCTTC.

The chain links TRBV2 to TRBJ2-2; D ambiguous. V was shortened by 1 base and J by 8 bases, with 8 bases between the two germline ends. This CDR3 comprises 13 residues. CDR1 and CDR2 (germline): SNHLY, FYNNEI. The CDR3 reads CASSEERGGELFF. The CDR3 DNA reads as TGTGCCAGCAGTGAAGAGCGCGGAGGGGAGCTGTTTTTT.

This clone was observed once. CDR3 protein: CASSTPVDTIYF. The CDR3 DNA sequence: TGTGCCAGCAGCACTCCGGTGGACACCATATATTTT. This chain uses TRBV28 with TRBJ1-3; no firm D call. The CDR3 runs 12 residues. Trimming shortened V by 6 bases and J by 8 bases, and 11 bases separated the two germline ends. CDR1 MDHEN and CDR2 SYDVKM come from the germline V gene.

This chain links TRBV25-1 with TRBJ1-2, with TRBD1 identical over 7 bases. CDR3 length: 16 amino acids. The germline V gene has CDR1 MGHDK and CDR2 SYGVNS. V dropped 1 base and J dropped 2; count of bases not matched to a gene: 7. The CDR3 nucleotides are TGTGCCAGCAGTGAATTAAGGGCAGGGGGGAACTATGGCTACACCTTC. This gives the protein CASSELRAGGNYGYTF.

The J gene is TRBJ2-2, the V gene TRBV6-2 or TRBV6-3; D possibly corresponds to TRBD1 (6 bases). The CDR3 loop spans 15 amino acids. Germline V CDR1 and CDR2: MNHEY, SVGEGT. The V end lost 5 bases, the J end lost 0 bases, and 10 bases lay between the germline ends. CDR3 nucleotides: TGTGCCAGCAGTGACCGGGACACGAACACCGGGGAGCTGTTTTTT. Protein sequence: CASSDRDTNTGELFF.

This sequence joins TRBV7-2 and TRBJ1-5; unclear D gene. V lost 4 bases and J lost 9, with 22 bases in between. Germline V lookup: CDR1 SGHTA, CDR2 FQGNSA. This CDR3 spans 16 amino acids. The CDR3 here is CASSSSGGLLGGPQHF. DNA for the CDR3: TGTGCCAGCAGCTCCTCAGGAGGGCTCCTCGGTGGGCCCCAGCATTTT. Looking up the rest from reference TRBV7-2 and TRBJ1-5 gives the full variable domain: GAGVSQSPSNKVTEKGKDVELRCDPISGHTALYWYRQSLGQGLEFLIYFQGNSAPDKSGLPSDRFSAERTGGSVSTLTIQRTQQEDSAVYLCASSSSGGLLGGPQHFGDGTRLSIL.

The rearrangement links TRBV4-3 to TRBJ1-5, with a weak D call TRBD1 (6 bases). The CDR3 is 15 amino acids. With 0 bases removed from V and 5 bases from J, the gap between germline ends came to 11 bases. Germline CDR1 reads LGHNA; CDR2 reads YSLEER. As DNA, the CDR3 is TGCGCCAGCAGCCAAGATCCACAGGGCGATCAGCCCCAGCATTTT. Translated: CASSQDPQGDQPQHF.

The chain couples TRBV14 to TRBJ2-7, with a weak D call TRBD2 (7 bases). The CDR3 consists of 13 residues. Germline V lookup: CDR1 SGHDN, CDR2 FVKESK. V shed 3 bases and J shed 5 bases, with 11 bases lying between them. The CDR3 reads CASSHAGANEQYF. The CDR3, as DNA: TGTGCCAGCAGCCATGCGGGGGCAAACGAGCAGTACTTC. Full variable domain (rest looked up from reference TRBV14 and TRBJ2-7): EAGVTQFPSHSVIEKGQTVTLRCDPISGHDNLYWYRRVMGKEIKFLLHFVKESKQDESGMPNNRFLAERTGGTYSTLKVQPAELEDSGVYFCASSHAGANEQYFGPGTRLTVT.

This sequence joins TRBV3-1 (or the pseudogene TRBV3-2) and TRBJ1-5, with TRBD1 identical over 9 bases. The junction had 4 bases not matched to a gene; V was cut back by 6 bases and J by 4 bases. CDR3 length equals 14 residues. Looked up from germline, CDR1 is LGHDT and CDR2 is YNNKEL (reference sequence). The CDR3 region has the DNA TGTGCCAGCAGTCCGACAGGGGGTAATCAGCCCCAGCATTTT. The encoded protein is CASSPTGGNQPQHF.

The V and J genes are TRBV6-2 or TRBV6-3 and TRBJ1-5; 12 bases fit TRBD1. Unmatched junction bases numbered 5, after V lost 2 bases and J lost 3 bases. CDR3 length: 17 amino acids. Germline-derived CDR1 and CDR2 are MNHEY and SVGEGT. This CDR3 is CASSYTWDRGPNQPQHF. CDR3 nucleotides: TGTGCCAGCAGTTACACCTGGGACAGGGGGCCCAATCAGCCCCAGCATTTT.

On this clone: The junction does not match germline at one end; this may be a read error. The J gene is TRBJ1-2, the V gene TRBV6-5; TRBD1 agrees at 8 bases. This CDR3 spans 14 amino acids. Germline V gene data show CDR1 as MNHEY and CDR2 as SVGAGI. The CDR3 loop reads CASSDSGTGGGYTF. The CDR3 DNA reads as TGTGCCAGCAGTGACTCCGGGACAGGTGGTGGCTACACCTTC.

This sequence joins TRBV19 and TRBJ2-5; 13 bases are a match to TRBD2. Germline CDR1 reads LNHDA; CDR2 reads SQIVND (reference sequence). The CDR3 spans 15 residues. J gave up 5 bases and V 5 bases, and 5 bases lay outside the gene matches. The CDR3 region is CASSVLAGGPETQYF. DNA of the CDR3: TGTGCCAGTAGTGTACTAGCGGGGGGGCCCGAGACCCAGTACTTC.

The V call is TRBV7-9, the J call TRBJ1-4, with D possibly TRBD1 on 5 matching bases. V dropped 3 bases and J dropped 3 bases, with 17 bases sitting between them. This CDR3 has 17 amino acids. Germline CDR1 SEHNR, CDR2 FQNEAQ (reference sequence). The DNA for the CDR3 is TGTGCCAGCAGCTTCAATCCTCGGGCGGGGGCTAATGAAAAACTGTTTTTT. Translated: CASSFNPRAGANEKLFF. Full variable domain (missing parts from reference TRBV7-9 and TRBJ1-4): DTGVSQNPRHKITKRGQNVTFRCDPISEHNRLYWYRQTLGQGPEFLTYFQNEAQLEKSRLLSDRFSAERPKGSFSTLEIQRTEQGDSAMYLCASSFNPRAGANEKLFFGSGTQLSVL.

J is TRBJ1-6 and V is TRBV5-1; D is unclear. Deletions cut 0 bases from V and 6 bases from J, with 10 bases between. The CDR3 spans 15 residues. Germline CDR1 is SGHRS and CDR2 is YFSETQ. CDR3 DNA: TGCGCCAGCAGCTTGGCGGAGGGATTTAATTCACCCCTCCACTTT. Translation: CASSLAEGFNSPLHF.

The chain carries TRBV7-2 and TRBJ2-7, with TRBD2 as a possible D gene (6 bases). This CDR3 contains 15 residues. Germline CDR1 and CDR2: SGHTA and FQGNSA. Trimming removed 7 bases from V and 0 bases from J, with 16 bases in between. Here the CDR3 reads CASKAAGSYSYEQYF. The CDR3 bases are TGTGCCAGCAAAGCTGCGGGGTCCTACTCCTACGAGCAGTACTTC.

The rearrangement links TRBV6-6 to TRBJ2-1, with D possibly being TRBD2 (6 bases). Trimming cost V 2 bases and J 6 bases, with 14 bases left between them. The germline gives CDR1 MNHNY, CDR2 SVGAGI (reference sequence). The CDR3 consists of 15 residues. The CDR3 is CASSYRGAGRNEQFF. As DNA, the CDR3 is TGTGCCAGCAGTTACCGGGGTGCGGGGCGCAATGAGCAGTTCTTC.

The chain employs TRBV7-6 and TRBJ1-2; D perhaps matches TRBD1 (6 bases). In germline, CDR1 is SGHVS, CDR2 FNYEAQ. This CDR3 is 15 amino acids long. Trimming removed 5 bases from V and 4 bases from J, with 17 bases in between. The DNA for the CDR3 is TGTGCCAGCAGCCGTTCAAGGGGGGGAGGCTATGGCTACACCTTC. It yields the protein CASSRSRGGGYGYTF. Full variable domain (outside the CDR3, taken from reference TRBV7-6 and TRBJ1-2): GAGVSQSPRYKVTKRGQDVALRCDPISGHVSLYWYRQALGQGPEFLTYFNYEAQQDKSGLPNDRFSAERPEGSISTLTIQRTEQRDSAMYRCASSRSRGGGYGYTFGSGTRLTVV.

CDR3 in amino acids: CASGLVPPGDTQYF. CDR3 in DNA: TGTGCTAGTGGTTTGGTACCCCCCGGGGATACGCAGTATTTT. V gene TRBV12-5 combines with J gene TRBJ2-3; no clear D gene. From germline, CDR1 is LGHNT and CDR2 FRNRAP. This CDR3 has 14 amino acids. V lost 0 bases to trimming and J lost 6 bases, with 10 bases between them.